A selection of T cell receptor beta chains follows, all from one sample in a study of spatial heterogeneity in lung cancer. MiXCR, applied by TCRdb to the 5' RACE reads, yields one record per CDR3 protein. The sample gives around 63,000 distinct CDR3 sequences, approximately 8% of which show up once; more than 12% is in the top ten. Here the sequenced sample was PBMCs, taken at surgery. The source is a female donor with early-stage non-small cell lung cancer. The CDR3 runs from the conserved cysteine through the conserved F or W. D genes are given only for firm matches. Not every row has a clone size; where given, it reads once, few, many or a size class.

J gene | clone size | D gene | V gene | CDR3 protein | CDR3 DNA
TRBJ1-1 | few | TRBD1 | TRBV12-3/TRBV12-4 | CASSLGQIYTEAFF | TGTGCCAGCAGTTTGGGACAGATCTACACTGAAGCTTTCTTT
TRBJ2-5 | few | - | TRBV4-2 | CASSTSGYGETQYF | TGTGCCAGCAGCACGTCGGGGTACGGAGAGACCCAGTACTTC
TRBJ1-6 | - | - | TRBV20-1 | CSARDPYSYNSPLHF | TGCAGTGCTAGAGACCCATACTCCTATAATTCACCCCTCCACTTT
TRBJ1-2 | many | - | TRBV18 | CASSPDSYGYTF | TGTGCCAGCTCACCCGACAGCTATGGCTACACCTTC
TRBJ2-3 | - | - | TRBV2 | CASRGGTQYF | TGTGCCAGCAGGGGAGGTACGCAGTATTTT
TRBJ2-5 | many | TRBD2 | TRBV9 | CASSLDPSGSGETQYF | TGTGCCAGCAGCCTCGACCCTAGCGGGAGCGGAGAGACCCAGTACTTC
TRBJ2-7 | many | - | TRBV10-3 | CAISGGRSEVEQYF | TGTGCCATCAGTGGGGGACGGTCAGAGGTCGAGCAGTACTTC
TRBJ1-1 | few | TRBD1 | TRBV20-1 | CSAIGRDRVETEAFF | TGCAGTGCTATCGGACGCGACAGGGTAGAGACTGAAGCTTTCTTT
TRBJ1-3 | few | - | TRBV9 | CASSQLGSQHSGNTIYF | TGTGCCAGCAGCCAGCTAGGATCCCAACATTCTGGAAACACCATATATTTT
TRBJ1-2 | - | TRBD1 | TRBV27 | CASSLFSGQGPAGYGYTF | TGTGCCAGCAGTTTATTCTCCGGACAGGGGCCAGCGGGATATGGCTACACCTTC
TRBJ1-1 | many | TRBD1 | TRBV3-1 | CASSQTRSRSGGRGTEAFF | TGTGCCAGCAGCCAGACCCGCTCCCGGTCAGGGGGCCGTGGCACTGAAGCTTTCTTT
TRBJ1-6 | many | TRBD1 | TRBV7-3 | CASSPQGAGNSPLHF | TGTGCCAGCAGCCCCCAGGGGGCCGGGAATTCACCCCTCCACTTT
TRBJ2-5 | many | - | TRBV29-1 | CSVVQETQYF | TGCAGCGTCGTCCAAGAGACCCAGTACTTC
TRBJ2-2 | - | - | TRBV19 | CASSIAANTGELFF | TGTGCCAGTAGTATCGCGGCGAACACCGGGGAGCTGTTTTTT
TRBJ2-1 | many | TRBD2 | TRBV6-2/TRBV6-3 | CASSPVGGRAGEQFF | TGTGCCAGCAGCCCCGTTGGCGGGAGGGCCGGTGAGCAGTTCTTC
TRBJ2-3 | - | - | TRBV28 | CASSLILVQKHTVTQYF | TGTGCCAGCAGTTTAATCCTAGTTCAAAAACATACAGTTACGCAGTATTTT
TRBJ2-2 | - | TRBD1 | TRBV20-1 | CSAKTGGDTGELFF | TGCAGTGCTAAAACAGGGGGTGACACCGGGGAGCTGTTTTTT
TRBJ2-7 | - | - | TRBV7-9 | CASRTTGGEQYF | TGTGCCAGCAGGACGACCGGGGGCGAGCAGTACTTC
TRBJ1-2 | - | - | TRBV29-1 | CSATSGRQNYGYTF | TGCAGCGCCACCTCGGGACGCCAAAACTATGGCTACACCTTC
TRBJ1-1 | many | - | TRBV7-2 | CASSLPALRQAFF | TGTGCCAGCAGCTTACCCGCATTGCGACAAGCTTTCTTT
TRBJ2-5 | - | - | TRBV18 | CASSPGATSETQYF | TGTGCCAGCTCACCAGGGGCGACATCAGAGACCCAGTACTTC
TRBJ2-1 | medium-sized | - | TRBV3-1 | CATQLGRGSNEQFF | TGTGCCACCCAGTTGGGACGGGGCAGCAATGAGCAGTTCTTC
TRBJ2-7 | - | TRBD1 | TRBV20-1 | CSARLTGGRQTEQYF | TGCAGTGCTAGGTTGACAGGGGGCCGCCAAACCGAGCAGTACTTC
TRBJ1-1 | few | - | TRBV20-1 | CSARAQISNTEAFF | TGCAGTGCTAGAGCGCAGATTTCGAACACTGAAGCTTTCTTT
TRBJ1-5 | many | - | TRBV5-5 | CASSPWGNSQPQHF | TGTGCCAGCAGCCCATGGGGGAACAGTCAGCCCCAGCATTTT
TRBJ2-2 | few | - | TRBV12-3/TRBV12-4 | CASALGGIGELFF | TGTGCCAGCGCCCTAGGAGGGATCGGGGAGCTGTTTTTT
TRBJ2-6 | many | - | TRBV2 | CAVHSGANVLTF | TGTGCCGTCCACTCTGGGGCCAACGTCCTGACTTTC
TRBJ1-4 | few | - | TRBV9 | CASSGETEEKLFF | TGTGCCAGCAGCGGCGAGACAGAAGAAAAACTGTTTTTT
TRBJ1-4 | - | - | TRBV20-1 | CSATKGLANEKLFF | TGCAGTGCTACGAAGGGGCTCGCTAATGAAAAACTGTTTTTT
TRBJ2-5 | many | TRBD1 | TRBV28 | CASSPGQGGGETQYF | TGTGCCAGCAGTCCGGGACAGGGAGGAGGGGAGACCCAGTACTTC
TRBJ1-3 | - | - | TRBV20-1 | CSATGSGNTIYF | TGCAGTGCCACAGGCTCTGGAAACACCATATATTTT
TRBJ1-5 | - | TRBD1 | TRBV5-1 | CASSFPGGPSNQPQHF | TGCGCCAGCAGCTTCCCAGGGGGACCCAGCAATCAGCCCCAGCATTTT
TRBJ2-3 | many | - | TRBV20-1 | CSGRGGLSTDTQYF | TGCAGTGGCCGCGGAGGCCTTAGCACAGATACGCAGTATTTT
TRBJ1-1 | many | - | TRBV6-4 | CASSFQGGTEAFF | TGTGCCAGCAGTTTTCAGGGAGGTACTGAAGCTTTCTTT
TRBJ1-1 | few | - | TRBV20-1 | CSARRGAPTTEAFF | TGCAGTGCTAGACGCGGAGCGCCGACCACTGAAGCTTTCTTT
TRBJ2-3 | many | - | TRBV12-3/TRBV12-4 | CASSFYGGGTDTQYF | TGTGCCAGCAGTTTTTACGGAGGAGGTACAGATACGCAGTATTTT
TRBJ2-5 | - | - | TRBV5-1 | CASSLAGAKTQYF | TGCGCCAGCAGCTTGGCGGGAGCGAAGACCCAGTACTTC
TRBJ1-6 | many | TRBD1 | TRBV11-2 | CASSFTGENSPLHF | TGTGCCAGCAGCTTTACAGGGGAGAATTCACCCCTCCACTTT
TRBJ2-7 | many | - | TRBV18 | CASSPRTLGPYEQYF | TGTGCCAGCTCACCTAGGACCCTGGGACCCTACGAGCAGTACTTC
TRBJ1-2 | - | - | TRBV9 | CASSVEAGVYYGYTF | TGTGCCAGCAGCGTGGAAGCGGGGGTGTACTATGGCTACACCTTC
TRBJ1-6 | many | - | TRBV7-6 | CASSLARPHNSPLHF | TGTGCCAGCAGCTTAGCGAGGCCCCATAATTCACCCCTCCACTTT
TRBJ2-4 | many | - | TRBV12-3/TRBV12-4 | CASSSRRGGMNIQYF | TGTGCCAGCAGTTCCCGGAGGGGCGGGATGAACATTCAGTACTTC
TRBJ2-5 | - | - | TRBV20-1 | CSAWTQETQYF | TGCAGTGCTTGGACCCAAGAGACCCAGTACTTC
TRBJ2-5 | many | - | TRBV7-6 | CASSFWTGGAQETQYF | TGTGCCAGCAGCTTCTGGACAGGAGGGGCCCAAGAGACCCAGTACTTC
TRBJ2-7 | few | - | TRBV15 | CATSSPGPSYEQYF | TGTGCCACCAGCAGTCCCGGACCCTCCTACGAGCAGTACTTC
TRBJ2-7 | many | TRBD1 | TRBV29-1 | CSVELPGGPYEQYF | TGCAGCGTTGAACTCCCAGGGGGCCCCTACGAGCAGTACTTC
TRBJ2-1 | many | - | TRBV28 | CASSFNPNEQFF | TGTGCCAGCAGTTTTAACCCCAATGAGCAGTTCTTC
TRBJ2-3 | many | - | TRBV7-9 | CASSLSADTQYF | TGTGCCAGCAGCTTATCCGCGGATACGCAGTATTTT
TRBJ2-1 | many | TRBD1 | TRBV7-2 | CASIQQGARGEQFF | TGTGCCAGCATCCAACAGGGGGCCAGGGGTGAGCAGTTCTTC
TRBJ2-3 | many | TRBD2 | TRBV12-3/TRBV12-4 | CASSLGRELPRF | TGTGCCAGCAGTTTGGGGCGGGAGCTCCCCCGGTTT
TRBJ1-3 | few | - | TRBV5-5 | CASSLDSSGNTIYF | TGTGCCAGCAGCCTGGACAGCTCTGGAAACACCATATATTTT
TRBJ2-3 | - | - | TRBV29-1 | CSGEVGNTDTQYF | TGCAGCGGCGAAGTGGGTAACACAGATACGCAGTATTTT